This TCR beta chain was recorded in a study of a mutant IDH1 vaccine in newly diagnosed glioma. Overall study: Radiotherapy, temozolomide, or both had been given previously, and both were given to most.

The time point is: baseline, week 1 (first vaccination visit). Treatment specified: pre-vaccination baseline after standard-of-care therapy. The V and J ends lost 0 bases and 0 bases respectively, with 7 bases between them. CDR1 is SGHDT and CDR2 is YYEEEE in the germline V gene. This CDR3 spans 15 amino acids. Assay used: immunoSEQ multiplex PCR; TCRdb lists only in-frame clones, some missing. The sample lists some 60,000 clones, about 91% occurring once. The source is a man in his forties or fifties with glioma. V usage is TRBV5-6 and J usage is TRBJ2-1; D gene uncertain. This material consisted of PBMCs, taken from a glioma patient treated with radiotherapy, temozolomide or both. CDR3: CASSLDGSSYNEQFF. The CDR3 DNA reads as TGTGCCAGCAGCTTGGACGGGTCCTCCTACAATGAGCAGTTCTTC.